This T cell receptor (beta chain) was recorded in a study of OX40 agonist ivuxolimab in advanced cancers. Study findings and constraints: Among the lowest peripheral clonal expansion occurred in 0.1-3.0 mg/kg partial responders.

This clone showed up just once. Its matching antigen is unknown. The table came from immunoSEQ multiplex PCR; TCRdb's copy has only in-frame clones and leaves some out. This sample carries over 45,000 clones, less than 85% of them seen once, and the ten largest clones take 0.9% to 1.2%. Deletions cut 2 bases from V and 3 bases from J, with 11 bases between. Germline V lookup: CDR1 SGHAT, CDR2 FQNNGV. CDR3 length equals 14 residues. This chain joins TRBV11-2 and TRBJ2-7; D is ambiguous. The receptor was isolated from an adult with an advanced solid tumor such as melanoma, head and neck, liver or kidney cancer. The material was CD4+ or CD8+ T cells sorted from blood, obtained in a trial of the OX40 agonist ivuxolimab. DNA of the CDR3: TGTGCCAGCAGCTTATCCGGACCCGACTACGAGCAGTACTTC. Its translation is CASSLSGPDYEQYF. Combining the CDR3 with reference TRBV11-2 and TRBJ2-7 gives the whole variable domain EAGVAQSPRYKIIEKRQSVAFWCNPISGHATLYWYQQILGQGPKLLIQFQNNGVVDDSQLPKDRFSAERLKGVDSTLKIQPAKLEDSAVYLCASSLSGPDYEQYFGPGTRLTVT.